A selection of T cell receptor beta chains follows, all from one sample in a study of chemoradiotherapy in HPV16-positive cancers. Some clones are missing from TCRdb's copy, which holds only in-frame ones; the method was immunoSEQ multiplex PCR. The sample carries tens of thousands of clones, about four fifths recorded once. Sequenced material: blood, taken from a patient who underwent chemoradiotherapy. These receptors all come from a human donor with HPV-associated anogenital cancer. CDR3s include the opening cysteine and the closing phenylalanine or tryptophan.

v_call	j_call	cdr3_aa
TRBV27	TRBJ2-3	CASSSSGTGVADTQYF
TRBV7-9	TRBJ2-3	CASRVAGGVADTQYF
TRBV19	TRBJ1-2	CASSIGLSNYGYTF
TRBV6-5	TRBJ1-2	CASTLGASNYGYTF
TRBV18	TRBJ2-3	CASSPGGNTDTQYF
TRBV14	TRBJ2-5	CASSHQGLGQETQYF
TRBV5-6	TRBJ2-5	CASSREQRGEETQYF
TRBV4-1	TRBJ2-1	CASSQVLAGGAHEQFF
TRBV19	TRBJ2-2	CASGTSGGEGAGELFF
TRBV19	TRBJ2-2	CASRSGGGNTGELFF
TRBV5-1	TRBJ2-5	CASSPPGTLETQYF
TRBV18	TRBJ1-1	CASSPPMGRTNTEAFF
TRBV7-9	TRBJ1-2	CASSLAPGGYGYTF
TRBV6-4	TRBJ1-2	CASSNRGPRDGYTF
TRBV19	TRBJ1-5	CASHGKQGRGQPQHF
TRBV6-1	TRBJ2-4	CASSGRPGTAKNIQYF
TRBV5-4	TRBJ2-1	CASSLGGGTHNEQFF
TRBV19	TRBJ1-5	CASSIDQTGFYQPQHF
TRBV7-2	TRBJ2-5	CASSRGTTQTQYF
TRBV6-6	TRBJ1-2	CASSRTGDTGYTF